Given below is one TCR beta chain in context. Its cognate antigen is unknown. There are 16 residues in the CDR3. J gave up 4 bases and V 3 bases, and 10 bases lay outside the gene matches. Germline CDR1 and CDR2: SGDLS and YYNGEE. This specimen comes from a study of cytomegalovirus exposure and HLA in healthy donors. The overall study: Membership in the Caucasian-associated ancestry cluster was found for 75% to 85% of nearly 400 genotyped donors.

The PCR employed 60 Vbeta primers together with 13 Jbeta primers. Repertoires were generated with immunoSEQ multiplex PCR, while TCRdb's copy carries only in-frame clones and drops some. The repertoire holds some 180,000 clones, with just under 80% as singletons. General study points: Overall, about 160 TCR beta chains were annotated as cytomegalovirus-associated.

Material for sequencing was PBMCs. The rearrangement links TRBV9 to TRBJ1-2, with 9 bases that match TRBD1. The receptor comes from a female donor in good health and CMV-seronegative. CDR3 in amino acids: CASSDQNRGRAYGYTF. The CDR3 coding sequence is TGTGCCAGCAGCGACCAAAACAGGGGGCGCGCCTATGGCTACACCTTC.